Following are 26 T cell receptor beta chains from one sample sequenced in a study of a mutant IDH1 vaccine in newly diagnosed glioma (dated by TCRdb to 2020 to 2022). These receptors are not linked to any known antigen. Preparation of the library involved the immunoSEQ multiplex PCR assay. This immuneACCESS table, as held by TCRdb, lists in-frame sequences with V and J called but not all clones. Of the missing ones, under half trace to an unresolved V gene in checked studies; the others have no known cause. Within this sample are about 59,000 clones, with under 85% of them counted one time only. 3.5% to 4% of the sample is held by the ten biggest clonotypes. Reading the label with the study, this specimen's time point is: week 47, end of study. A 20-mer mutant IDH1 peptide at 300 micrograms in Montanide made up each vaccine dose, which was injected subcutaneously together with topical imiquimod.

The sample in question was PBMCs, obtained from a glioma patient whose treatment included an IDH1 peptide vaccine. The receptors were sampled from a young man with glioma.

The chain links TRBV6-5 to TRBJ2-5; D remains unclear. This CDR3 is built from 13 residues. Trimming pared 0 bases from V and 7 bases from J, leaving 9 bases between. Germline CDR1 MNHEY, CDR2 SVGAGI. The CDR3 sequence is CASSYSRKRTQYF. CDR3 coding DNA: TGTGCCAGCAGTTACTCGAGGAAGAGGACCCAGTACTTC.

This clone showed up just once. The chain is built from TRBV6-5 and TRBJ1-1; D ambiguous. Germline-derived CDR1 and CDR2 are MNHEY and SVGAGI. The CDR3 is 16 residues long. V dropped 0 bases and J dropped 0 bases, with 11 bases sitting between them. The CDR3 sequence: CASSYSSPWMNTEAFF. As DNA, the CDR3 is TGTGCCAGCAGTTACTCGTCCCCTTGGATGAACACTGAAGCTTTCTTT.

The chain links TRBV7-6 to TRBJ2-1; perhaps TRBD1 as D (6 bases). CDR1 and CDR2 from the germline V gene are SGHVS and FNYEAQ. This CDR3 is built from 14 residues. Trimming stripped 1 base from V and 7 bases from J, with 11 bases between. For the CDR3, the DNA is TGTGCCAGCAGCTTAGTTCAGGGGATGAATGAGCAGTTCTTC. It specifies CASSLVQGMNEQFF.

The chain uses TRBV14 and TRBJ1-6; a possible D gene is TRBD1 (5 bases). Trimming removed 6 bases at V and 7 bases at J, with 22 bases between. The germline CDR1 and CDR2 sequences are SGHDN and FVKESK. This CDR3 is built from 17 residues. CDR3 sequence: CASRGEGPMHSNSPLHF. The CDR3, as DNA: TGTGCCAGCAGAGGGGAAGGGCCCATGCACTCCAATTCACCCCTCCACTTT.

CDR3 amino acids: CASSLSPGALGYGYTF. In nucleotides, the CDR3 is TGCGCCAGCAGCTTAAGCCCGGGGGCCCTAGGCTATGGCTACACCTTC. The chain uses TRBV5-1 and TRBJ1-2, with a possible D match to TRBD1 (6 bases). The CDR3 spans 16 residues. CDR1 SGHRS and CDR2 YFSETQ come from the germline V gene. V was pared by 2 bases and J by 4 bases, with 18 bases between.

This clone was seen a single time. The chain links TRBV6-5 to TRBJ1-1; perhaps TRBD1 as D (5 bases). Trimming removed 7 bases at V and 6 bases at J, with 18 bases between. This CDR3 is built from 14 residues. Germline lookup yields CDR1 MNHEY and CDR2 SVGAGI. DNA for the CDR3: TGTGCCAGCAATGTCTTGGGGGAGGGGTCTGAAGCTTTCTTT. It encodes CASNVLGEGSEAFF.

This chain connects TRBV6-1 to TRBJ1-1; TRBD1 aligns across 11 bases. Losses at the gene ends were 0 bases for V and 6 bases for J; bases not matched to a gene: 3. The germline V gene encodes CDR1 MNHNS and CDR2 SASEGT. The CDR3 contains 15 residues. The CDR3 reads CASSEAPGQGAEAFF. In DNA, the CDR3 is TGTGCCAGCAGTGAAGCGCCGGGACAGGGGGCTGAAGCTTTCTTT.

V usage is TRBV5-6 and J usage is TRBJ2-5, with D perhaps being TRBD1 or TRBD2 (5 bases each). Trimming left V 0 bases short and J 5 bases short, with 17 bases between. The CDR3 is 16 residues long. CDR1 is SGHDT and CDR2 is YYEEEE in the germline V gene. The CDR3 DNA sequence: TGTGCCAGCAGCTTGGTCTGGGACGAGTTTGGGGAGACCCAGTACTTC. Amino acids: CASSLVWDEFGETQYF.

The chain links TRBV7-9 to TRBJ2-7; D may be TRBD1 or TRBD2 (5 bases each). CDR3 length: 13 amino acids. The V and J ends lost 4 bases and 5 bases respectively, with 12 bases between them. Germline CDR1 SEHNR, CDR2 FQNEAQ (reference sequence). The chain's CDR3 is CASSSRGRNEQYF. The CDR3 DNA follows: TGTGCCAGCAGCTCCCGGGGCAGGAACGAGCAGTACTTC.

This chain uses TRBV7-9 with TRBJ2-2; 11 nucleotides match TRBD1. CDR3 length equals 17 residues. The germline V gene encodes CDR1 SEHNR and CDR2 FQNEAQ (reference sequence). Trimming at V came to 5 bases and at J to 5 bases, leaving 10 bases not matched to a gene. The CDR3 is CASSLKGQGVETGELFF. For the CDR3, the DNA is TGTGCCAGCAGCCTAAAGGGACAGGGGGTAGAGACCGGGGAGCTGTTTTTT. Drawing the rest from reference TRBV7-9 and TRBJ2-2, the complete variable domain is DTGVSQNPRHKITKRGQNVTFRCDPISEHNRLYWYRQTLGQGPEFLTYFQNEAQLEKSRLLSDRFSAERPKGSFSTLEIQRTEQGDSAMYLCASSLKGQGVETGELFFGEGSRLTVL.

The chain carries TRBV5-1 and TRBJ1-2; 10 bases fit TRBD1. V trimming: 4 bases; J trimming: 3 bases; junction bases outside the gene matches: 15. Germline assignment: CDR1 SGHRS and CDR2 YFSETQ. This CDR3 comprises 18 residues. CDR3: CASSPQAGTGVLYYGYTF. The CDR3 bases are TGCGCCAGCAGCCCCCAAGCCGGGACAGGGGTCCTCTACTATGGCTACACCTTC.

The chain has TRBV25-1 and TRBJ2-3; D possibly corresponds to TRBD2 (6 bases). Germline V gene sequence: CDR1 MGHDK, CDR2 SYGVNS. Trimming stripped 3 bases from V and 2 bases from J, with 15 bases between. CDR3 length equals 16 residues. The CDR3 loop reads CASSDRDLTTTDTQYF. The CDR3 DNA follows: TGTGCCAGCAGTGACCGGGACTTAACCACCACAGATACGCAGTATTTT. The full variable domain, rest sourced from reference TRBV25-1 and TRBJ2-3, is EADIYQTPRYLVIGTGKKITLECSQTMGHDKMYWYQQDPGMELHLIHYSYGVNSTEKGDLSSESTVSRIRTEHFPLTLESARPSHTSQYLCASSDRDLTTTDTQYFGPGTRLTVL.

The rearrangement uses TRBV5-1 and TRBJ1-1; possible D gene TRBD1, 5 bases. Germline lookup yields CDR1 SGHRS and CDR2 YFSETQ. The CDR3 totals 14 residues. The V end was cut by 4 bases, the J end by 5 bases, with 15 bases between. The chain's CDR3 is CASSLGSGGTEAFF. The CDR3, as DNA: TGCGCCAGCAGCCTGGGGTCCGGGGGAACTGAAGCTTTCTTT.

In its sample, this clone was seen once. The CDR3 bases are TGTGCCAGCAGTTCGGGGGCTCCAGGCTATTTAAGAGAGACCCAGTACTTC. Protein: CASSSGAPGYLRETQYF. The rearrangement links TRBV27 to TRBJ2-5, with D perhaps assigned TRBD1 or TRBD2 (6 bases each). Trimming cost V 4 bases and J 4 bases, with 22 bases left between them. CDR1 and CDR2 from the germline V gene are MNHEY and SMNVEV (reference sequence). This CDR3 is 17 amino acids long.

The CDR3 nucleotides read TGCGCCAGCAGTGATTCTTTCGGGGCTAGCGAACGCACAGATACGCAGTATTTT. Translation: CASSDSFGASERTDTQYF. The chain uses TRBV10-1 and TRBJ2-3; TRBD2 might be the D (6 bases). The CDR3 extends over 18 amino acids. Germline V CDR1 and CDR2: WNHNN, SYGVQD (reference sequence). Deletions cut 3 bases from V and 1 base from J, with 20 bases between.

The chain uses TRBV5-1 and TRBJ1-2; D not resolved. The CDR3 runs 13 residues. With 6 bases removed from V and 2 bases from J, the gap between germline ends came to 11 bases. CDR1 and CDR2 from the germline V gene are SGHRS and YFSETQ. The CDR3 sequence: CASTRTGNYGYTF. CDR3 nucleotides: TGCGCCAGCACCAGAACGGGGAACTATGGCTACACCTTC.

The chain links TRBV6-5 to TRBJ1-4; no definite D call. The CDR3 totals 14 residues. V lost 6 bases to trimming and J lost 7 bases, with 15 bases between them. Germline V CDR1 and CDR2: MNHEY, SVGAGI. The CDR3 reads CASRTRIGGEKLFF. In DNA, the CDR3 is TGTGCCAGCAGGACCCGGATCGGTGGTGAAAAACTGTTTTTT.

V usage is TRBV5-5 and J usage is TRBJ2-7, with D uncertain. CDR1 and CDR2 (germline): SGHKS, YYEKEE (reference sequence). V was cut by 1 base and J by 3 bases, with 14 bases left in between. The CDR3 has 15 residues. The CDR3 coding sequence is TGTGCCAGCAGCTTGAGGCCGACCCCGGGCTACGAGCAGTACTTC. Its translation is CASSLRPTPGYEQYF.

In DNA, the CDR3 is TGCGCCAGCTCGGCGGGGGGGCAAGAGACCCAGTACTTC. This gives the protein CASSAGGQETQYF. The V and J genes are TRBV5-1 and TRBJ2-5; 9 bases match TRBD2. Germline CDR1 is SGHRS and CDR2 is YFSETQ. There are 13 residues in the CDR3. V was pared by 7 bases and J by 2 bases, with 3 bases of the junction left unmatched.

This clone was seen only a few times. The chain employs TRBV2 and TRBJ1-4; D is unclear. This CDR3 spans 14 amino acids. Trimming pared 5 bases from V and 0 bases from J, leaving 7 bases between. Per the germline V gene, CDR1 is SNHLY and CDR2 is FYNNEI. CDR3 nucleotides: TGTGCCAGCAGTCTGTCTACAACTAATGAAAAACTGTTTTTT. It translates to CASSLSTTNEKLFF.

The rearrangement joins TRBV7-9 to TRBJ2-7, with no clear D. Germline V CDR1 and CDR2: SEHNR, FQNEAQ (reference sequence). The CDR3 sequence is 14 residues long. Trimming took off 3 bases at V and 3 bases at J, with 12 bases between the two ends. DNA for the CDR3: TGTGCCAGCAGCTTTACCGTTGCAGACTACGAGCAGTACTTC. Translated: CASSFTVADYEQYF. The full variable domain, completed using reference TRBV7-9 and TRBJ2-7, is DTGVSQNPRHKITKRGQNVTFRCDPISEHNRLYWYRQTLGQGPEFLTYFQNEAQLEKSRLLSDRFSAERPKGSFSTLEIQRTEQGDSAMYLCASSFTVADYEQYFGPGTRLTVT.

The J gene is TRBJ1-6, the V gene TRBV9, with TRBD1 matching 7 bases. CDR1 is SGDLS, CDR2 YYNGEE, per germline. J was trimmed by 8 bases and V by 3 bases; bases with no gene match: 14. CDR3 length equals 17 residues. CDR3 sequence: CASSAGVSGGIDSPLHF. In DNA form, the CDR3 reads TGTGCCAGCAGCGCCGGGGTTTCAGGGGGAATCGATTCACCCCTCCACTTT.

This CDR3 reads CATSGGPEVTEAFF. CDR3 nucleotides: TGTGCCACCAGCGGGGGGCCCGAGGTCACTGAAGCTTTCTTT. The chain uses TRBV15 and TRBJ1-1; possibly TRBD1 for D (6 bases). The germline CDR1 and CDR2 sequences are LNHNV and YYDKDF (reference sequence). The CDR3 is 14 residues long. The ends were cut back, 5 bases at V and 4 bases at J, with 14 bases in the middle.

CDR3 loop: CASTQGAIGGYTF. The CDR3 nucleotides are TGCGCCAGCACCCAGGGGGCGATCGGAGGCTACACCTTC. The rearrangement joins TRBV5-1 to TRBJ1-2; TRBD1 matches 8 bases. V lost 6 bases and J lost 8; bases outside the gene matches: 9. Germline V gene lookup returns CDR1 SGHRS and CDR2 YFSETQ. The CDR3 totals 13 residues.

The chain is built from TRBV29-1 and TRBJ2-3; D might be TRBD1 or TRBD2, each matching 5 bases. The length of the CDR3 is 12 residues. The germline gives CDR1 SQVTM, CDR2 ANQGSEA. Trimming took off 5 bases at V and 10 bases at J, with 16 bases between the two ends. This CDR3 reads CSVLGPLHAQYF. The CDR3 DNA reads TGCAGCGTTCTGGGACCCCTCCATGCGCAGTATTTT.

The V call is TRBV19, the J call TRBJ1-4; D uncertain. Germline assignment: CDR1 LNHDA and CDR2 SQIVND (reference sequence). The CDR3 is made up of 14 amino acids. Trimming removed 6 bases at V and 8 bases at J, with 16 bases between. The DNA for the CDR3 is TGTGCCAGTAGACGGGTTGAGGTCGAAGAAAAACTGTTTTTT. It yields the protein CASRRVEVEEKLFF.